The present T cell receptor (beta chain) was sequenced within a study of blood T cells in healthy people across ages. Healthy Caucasians from Russia aged roughly 6 to 90 served as donors. The CDR3 loop spans 15 amino acids. Germline lookup yields CDR1 DFQATT and CDR2 SNEGSKA (reference sequence). In regard to this clonotype: The antigen is not known.

Study conclusions and caveats: Diversity estimates from one million T cells were considered underestimates. While age rose, TCR beta diversity per million T cells dropped in a roughly linear way.

The authors ran a second PCR of about 6 to 11 cycles using a sample-barcoded 5' primer and a J-beta primer mix. Via MiXCR, TCRdb re-called the 5' RACE reads, giving one row per CDR3 protein. The repertoire has some 1,800,000 distinct CDR3 sequences, about two fifths of them found once; the top ten carry about 23%. The chain uses TRBV20-1 and TRBJ2-2; D possibly uses TRBD1 or TRBD2 (6 bases each). Sequencing input: blood. The TCR comes from a human donor in good health. Here the CDR3 reads CSKRGVGGRTGELFF. CDR3 nucleotide sequence: TGCAGCAAGAGGGGCGTCGGGGGCCGGACCGGGGAGCTGTTTTTT.